A selection of T cell receptor beta chains follows, all from one sample in a study of blood T cell repertoires in COVID-19. Profiling relied on immunoSEQ multiplex PCR, and the TCRdb table lists in-frame clones only, not all of them. The profile shows tens of thousands of clones, 85% to 90% of them singletons. The specimen sequenced was peripheral blood. The receptors shown here come from a woman in her sixties with active COVID-19. The CDR3 runs from the conserved cysteine through the conserved F or W. The order of the fields is CDR3 protein, CDR3 DNA, D gene, J gene, V gene, clone size. D genes are given only for firm matches. Clone size is given for some rows only: seen once, a few or many times, or a class if the clone is expanded.

CDR3: CASSKTAGGLGEQYF
DNA: TGTGCCAGCAGCAAAACCGCAGGCGGGCTGGGCGAGCAGTACTTC
D: NA
J: TRBJ2-7
V: TRBV9
size: NA

CDR3: CARPLSGSAYEQYF
DNA: TGCGCCAGGCCCTTGAGCGGGAGTGCTTACGAGCAGTACTTC
D: TRBD2
J: TRBJ2-7
V: TRBV23-1
size: NA

CDR3: CASSPGQGGGYTF
DNA: TGTGCCAGCTCACCTGGACAGGGAGGGGGCTACACCTTC
D: TRBD1
J: TRBJ1-2
V: TRBV18
size: NA

CDR3: CASSGPPKPTSGRAQDTQYF
DNA: TGTGCCAGCAGTGGACCCCCCAAGCCGACTAGCGGGAGGGCCCAAGATACGCAGTATTTT
D: TRBD2
J: TRBJ2-3
V: TRBV2
size: NA

CDR3: CASSLAGHTGELFF
DNA: TGTGCCAGCAGCTTAGCGGGCCACACCGGGGAGCTGTTTTTT
D: NA
J: TRBJ2-2
V: TRBV7-8
size: NA

CDR3: CASSAPSGRAYNEQFF
DNA: TGTGCCAGTAGTGCCCCTAGCGGGAGGGCCTACAATGAGCAGTTCTTC
D: TRBD2
J: TRBJ2-1
V: TRBV19
size: NA

CDR3: CASSYPGQGEETQYF
DNA: TGTGCCAGCAGCTACCCGGGACAGGGTGAAGAGACCCAGTACTTC
D: TRBD1
J: TRBJ2-5
V: TRBV7-6
size: NA

CDR3: CASSLAGGSHYEQYF
DNA: TGTGCCAGCAGCTTAGCGGGCGGGAGTCATTACGAGCAGTACTTC
D: TRBD2
J: TRBJ2-7
V: TRBV7-8
size: NA

CDR3: CASSFALAVLSYNEQFF
DNA: TGTGCCAGCAGTTTCGCACTAGCGGTCCTTTCCTACAATGAGCAGTTCTTC
D: TRBD2
J: TRBJ2-1
V: TRBV28
size: NA

CDR3: CASSLGGTKLAEKLFF
DNA: TGTGCCAGCAGCTTAGGGGGCACGAAGCTGGCTGAAAAACTGTTTTTT
D: NA
J: TRBJ1-4
V: TRBV7-9
size: NA

CDR3: CASSHDSDRGDTEAFF
DNA: TGCGCCAGCAGCCATGACTCGGACAGGGGAGATACTGAAGCTTTCTTT
D: TRBD1
J: TRBJ1-1
V: TRBV4-3
size: NA

CDR3: CASSAPRLALGYEQYF
DNA: TGTGCCAGCAGTGCGCCCCGACTAGCTTTGGGTTACGAGCAGTACTTC
D: TRBD2
J: TRBJ2-7
V: TRBV28
size: NA

CDR3: CASSSGLESNQPQHF
DNA: TGTGCCAGCAGCTCGGGACTGGAGAGCAATCAGCCCCAGCATTTT
D: NA
J: TRBJ1-5
V: TRBV2
size: NA

CDR3: CASSTQTGDIYEQYF
DNA: TGTGCCAGTAGTACCCAGACAGGGGACATCTACGAGCAGTACTTC
D: TRBD1
J: TRBJ2-7
V: TRBV19
size: few

CDR3: CASNRLGTRASEQFF
DNA: TGTGCCAGCAACCGCCTCGGGACTAGAGCGAGCGAGCAGTTCTTC
D: TRBD2
J: TRBJ2-1
V: TRBV6-5
size: NA

CDR3: CASSHTSGAYTGELFF
DNA: TGTGCCAGCAGCCACACTAGCGGTGCTTACACCGGGGAGCTGTTTTTT
D: TRBD2
J: TRBJ2-2
V: TRBV27
size: NA

CDR3: CASSHAPTRGEQYF
DNA: TGCGCCAGCAGCCATGCTCCCACCCGAGGGGAGCAGTACTTC
D: NA
J: TRBJ2-7
V: TRBV4-3
size: NA

CDR3: CASKMGGNYGYTF
DNA: TGTGCCAGCAAGATGGGCGGGAACTATGGCTACACCTTC
D: NA
J: TRBJ1-2
V: TRBV2
size: once

CDR3: CASSANRPQGNTIYF
DNA: TGTGCCAGCAGCGCTAACAGGCCCCAGGGAAACACCATATATTTT
D: NA
J: TRBJ1-3
V: TRBV9
size: NA

CDR3: CASSYGPETGVEQYF
DNA: TGTGCCAGCAGCTACGGGCCCGAAACAGGGGTCGAGCAGTACTTC
D: TRBD1
J: TRBJ2-7
V: TRBV7-6
size: NA

CDR3: CASGGLADYEQYF
DNA: TGTGCCAGCGGGGGACTAGCGGATTACGAGCAGTACTTC
D: TRBD2
J: TRBJ2-7
V: TRBV6-5
size: few

CDR3: CASSPTGTDTQYF
DNA: TGTGCCAGCAGTCCGACTGGAACAGATACGCAGTATTTT
D: NA
J: TRBJ2-3
V: TRBV28
size: NA

CDR3: CASSLVLQGSGNTIYF
DNA: TGTGCCAGCAGCTTAGTTCTACAGGGCTCTGGAAACACCATATATTTT
D: NA
J: TRBJ1-3
V: TRBV7-6
size: NA

CDR3: CASSRDTLSPRETQYF
DNA: TGTGCCAGCAGCCGGGACACCCTCTCTCCGCGGGAGACCCAGTACTTC
D: NA
J: TRBJ2-5
V: TRBV5-6
size: NA

CDR3: CASSPPGQGYGYTF
DNA: TGTGCCAGCAGCCCCCCTGGACAGGGGTATGGCTACACCTTC
D: TRBD1
J: TRBJ1-2
V: TRBV7-6
size: NA

CDR3: CASSLERTQPQHF
DNA: TGTGCCAGCAGCTTAGAGCGGACTCAGCCCCAGCATTTT
D: NA
J: TRBJ1-5
V: TRBV7-2
size: once